This is a list of T cell receptor beta chains from one sample in a study of PD-1 blockade in classical Hodgkin lymphoma. This table comes from immunoSEQ multiplex PCR, and its TCRdb copy is limited to in-frame clones, with some not included. The data hold under 40,000 clones, with around 76% observed a single time. Sequencing was performed on peripheral blood mononuclear cells (PBMCs), taken before the second cycle of nivolumab. These receptors originate from a human donor with classical Hodgkin lymphoma. The CDR3 runs from the conserved cysteine through the conserved F or W. A D gene is named only where the DNA matches it firmly. The listing skips clone size in some rows; elsewhere it reads once, few, many or a size class.

clone_size: few; cdr3_length: 17; j_call: TRBJ2-7; d_call: TRBD2; v_call: TRBV18; cdr3_aa: CASSGGLAGGRTYEQYF; cdr3_nt: TGTGCCAGCTCCGGGGGACTAGCGGGGGGTAGGACCTACGAGCAGTACTTC
clone_size: NA; cdr3_length: 16; j_call: TRBJ2-3; d_call: TRBD2; v_call: TRBV9; cdr3_aa: CASSFLSGGNTDTQYF; cdr3_nt: TGTGCCAGCAGCTTCCTTAGCGGGGGAAACACAGATACGCAGTATTTT
clone_size: NA; cdr3_length: 12; j_call: TRBJ2-7; d_call: NA; v_call: TRBV7-2; cdr3_aa: CASSLQAYEQYF; cdr3_nt: TGTGCCAGCAGCTTACAGGCCTACGAGCAGTACTTC
clone_size: once; cdr3_length: 11; j_call: TRBJ1-2; d_call: NA; v_call: TRBV5-6; cdr3_aa: CASSWGYGYTF; cdr3_nt: TGTGCCAGCAGCTGGGGTTATGGCTACACCTTC
clone_size: medium-sized; cdr3_length: 18; j_call: TRBJ2-1; d_call: TRBD2; v_call: TRBV9; cdr3_aa: CASSVGGGAPGSYNEQFF; cdr3_nt: TGTGCCAGCAGCGTAGGCGGGGGGGCGCCGGGATCCTACAATGAGCAGTTCTTC
clone_size: few; cdr3_length: 16; j_call: TRBJ1-1; d_call: NA; v_call: TRBV5-1; cdr3_aa: CASSSRTGGMNTEAFF; cdr3_nt: TGCGCCAGCAGCTCTCGGACGGGGGGAATGAACACTGAAGCTTTCTTT
clone_size: NA; cdr3_length: 13; j_call: TRBJ2-7; d_call: TRBD2; v_call: TRBV2; cdr3_aa: CASRNGGDYEQYF; cdr3_nt: TGTGCCAGCAGAAATGGGGGGGATTACGAGCAGTACTTC
clone_size: NA; cdr3_length: 14; j_call: TRBJ1-1; d_call: NA; v_call: TRBV7-2; cdr3_aa: CASSLVGQRGEAFF; cdr3_nt: TGTGCCAGCAGCTTAGTGGGGCAGAGGGGTGAAGCTTTCTTT
clone_size: NA; cdr3_length: 14; j_call: TRBJ1-4; d_call: NA; v_call: TRBV2; cdr3_aa: CASSDPPAAQKLFF; cdr3_nt: TGTGCCAGCAGTGACCCCCCGGCTGCCCAAAAACTGTTTTTT
clone_size: NA; cdr3_length: 14; j_call: TRBJ2-1; d_call: TRBD1; v_call: TRBV7-8; cdr3_aa: CASSLETGFDEQFF; cdr3_nt: TGTGCCAGCAGCTTAGAGACAGGGTTTGATGAGCAGTTCTTC
clone_size: NA; cdr3_length: 13; j_call: TRBJ2-1; d_call: NA; v_call: TRBV4-3; cdr3_aa: CASSQVPNNEQFF; cdr3_nt: TGCGCCAGCAGCCAAGTACCTAACAATGAGCAGTTCTTC
clone_size: NA; cdr3_length: 15; j_call: TRBJ1-4; d_call: NA; v_call: TRBV2; cdr3_aa: CASSVRRLTNEKLFF; cdr3_nt: TGTGCCAGCAGTGTTCGACGGCTCACTAATGAAAAACTGTTTTTT
clone_size: NA; cdr3_length: 14; j_call: TRBJ2-1; d_call: NA; v_call: TRBV7-6; cdr3_aa: CASSLAGGYNEQFF; cdr3_nt: TGTGCCAGCAGCTTAGCAGGGGGATACAATGAGCAGTTCTTC
clone_size: NA; cdr3_length: 18; j_call: TRBJ2-7; d_call: TRBD2; v_call: TRBV4-1; cdr3_aa: CASSQDFEISGDSYEQYF; cdr3_nt: TGCGCCAGCAGCCAAGATTTCGAGATTAGCGGGGACTCCTACGAGCAGTACTTC
clone_size: NA; cdr3_length: 16; j_call: TRBJ2-7; d_call: TRBD2; v_call: TRBV7-9; cdr3_aa: CASSSSPGTSSYEQYF; cdr3_nt: TGTGCCAGCAGCTCATCTCCCGGGACTAGTAGCTACGAGCAGTACTTC
clone_size: NA; cdr3_length: 14; j_call: TRBJ1-6; d_call: NA; v_call: TRBV6-1; cdr3_aa: CASTPSQADSPLHF; cdr3_nt: TGTGCCAGCACCCCGAGTCAGGCGGATTCACCCCTCCACTTT
clone_size: NA; cdr3_length: 13; j_call: TRBJ2-1; d_call: TRBD1; v_call: TRBV7-9; cdr3_aa: CAIPQGNYNEQFF; cdr3_nt: TGTGCCATCCCACAGGGGAACTACAATGAGCAGTTCTTC
clone_size: NA; cdr3_length: 13; j_call: TRBJ2-1; d_call: NA; v_call: TRBV11-1; cdr3_aa: CASSYSSSTEQFF; cdr3_nt: TGTGCCAGCAGCTATTCCTCTAGTACTGAGCAGTTCTTC
clone_size: NA; cdr3_length: 12; j_call: TRBJ1-1; d_call: NA; v_call: TRBV10-3; cdr3_aa: CAISDRGTEAFF; cdr3_nt: TGTGCCATCAGTGATCGGGGGACTGAAGCTTTCTTT
clone_size: NA; cdr3_length: 12; j_call: TRBJ2-3; d_call: NA; v_call: TRBV5-8; cdr3_aa: CASSFGVDTQYF; cdr3_nt: TGTGCCAGCAGCTTCGGGGTAGATACGCAGTATTTT
clone_size: NA; cdr3_length: 14; j_call: TRBJ1-2; d_call: NA; v_call: TRBV7-9; cdr3_aa: CASSLQGPSYGYTF; cdr3_nt: TGTGCCAGCAGCTTACAGGGCCCCTCCTATGGCTACACCTTC
clone_size: NA; cdr3_length: 12; j_call: TRBJ1-4; d_call: NA; v_call: TRBV25-1; cdr3_aa: CASRGGREKLFF; cdr3_nt: TGTGCCAGCAGAGGGGGGCGTGAAAAACTGTTTTTT
clone_size: once; cdr3_length: 17; j_call: TRBJ1-5; d_call: TRBD1; v_call: TRBV6-1; cdr3_aa: CASSEAIGQGAWQPQHF; cdr3_nt: TGTGCCAGCAGTGAAGCGATAGGGCAGGGGGCATGGCAGCCCCAGCATTTT
clone_size: few; cdr3_length: 15; j_call: TRBJ2-1; d_call: NA; v_call: TRBV19; cdr3_aa: CASSIDRGAYNEQFF; cdr3_nt: TGTGCCAGTAGTATAGATCGCGGAGCTTACAATGAGCAGTTCTTC
clone_size: NA; cdr3_length: 14; j_call: TRBJ1-6; d_call: NA; v_call: TRBV15; cdr3_aa: CATSTDTYNSPLHF; cdr3_nt: TGTGCCACCAGCACTGACACTTATAATTCACCCCTCCACTTT
clone_size: NA; cdr3_length: 12; j_call: TRBJ2-1; d_call: NA; v_call: TRBV4-3; cdr3_aa: CASSQDRSEQFF; cdr3_nt: TGCGCCAGCAGCCAAGATCGCAGTGAGCAGTTCTTC
clone_size: NA; cdr3_length: 11; j_call: TRBJ2-5; d_call: NA; v_call: TRBV5-6; cdr3_aa: CASSLTETQYF; cdr3_nt: TGTGCCAGCAGCTTGACAGAGACCCAGTACTTC
clone_size: medium-sized; cdr3_length: 12; j_call: TRBJ1-1; d_call: NA; v_call: TRBV7-8; cdr3_aa: CASSLLNTEAFF; cdr3_nt: TGTGCCAGCAGTCTTTTAAACACTGAAGCTTTCTTT
clone_size: NA; cdr3_length: 16; j_call: TRBJ1-2; d_call: NA; v_call: TRBV18; cdr3_aa: CASSPAIGRADYGYTF; cdr3_nt: TGTGCCAGCTCACCCGCGATCGGCAGGGCTGACTATGGCTACACCTTC
clone_size: once; cdr3_length: 12; j_call: TRBJ2-2; d_call: NA; v_call: TRBV11-3; cdr3_aa: CASSLQGGELFF; cdr3_nt: TGTGCCAGCAGCCTCCAAGGCGGGGAGCTGTTTTTT
clone_size: many; cdr3_length: 14; j_call: TRBJ2-7; d_call: NA; v_call: TRBV9; cdr3_aa: CASSVSGTQNEQYF; cdr3_nt: TGTGCCAGCAGCGTTTCAGGAACTCAGAACGAGCAGTACTTC
clone_size: NA; cdr3_length: 14; j_call: TRBJ2-3; d_call: NA; v_call: TRBV7-2; cdr3_aa: CASSSPPERDTQYF; cdr3_nt: TGTGCCAGCAGCTCACCCCCTGAAAGAGATACGCAGTATTTT
clone_size: NA; cdr3_length: 12; j_call: TRBJ1-1; d_call: TRBD1; v_call: TRBV6-1; cdr3_aa: CASGDSAPEAFF; cdr3_nt: TGTGCCAGCGGGGACAGCGCCCCTGAAGCTTTCTTT
clone_size: NA; cdr3_length: 13; j_call: TRBJ2-7; d_call: NA; v_call: TRBV6-1; cdr3_aa: CASMHRQDYEQYF; cdr3_nt: TGTGCCAGCATGCATAGGCAGGACTACGAGCAGTACTTC
clone_size: NA; cdr3_length: 17; j_call: TRBJ2-3; d_call: TRBD2; v_call: TRBV7-2; cdr3_aa: CASSSDLAGGLTDTQYF; cdr3_nt: TGTGCCAGCAGCTCCGACCTAGCGGGGGGGTTAACAGATACGCAGTATTTT
clone_size: NA; cdr3_length: 13; j_call: TRBJ2-7; d_call: NA; v_call: TRBV5-4; cdr3_aa: CASSPNRDYEQYF; cdr3_nt: TGTGCCAGCAGCCCTAACCGGGACTACGAGCAGTACTTC
clone_size: NA; cdr3_length: 15; j_call: TRBJ1-2; d_call: NA; v_call: TRBV6-5; cdr3_aa: CASRNSPGGLDGYTF; cdr3_nt: TGTGCCAGCAGAAACTCCCCGGGGGGGCTGGATGGCTACACCTTC
clone_size: NA; cdr3_length: 16; j_call: TRBJ2-1; d_call: TRBD2; v_call: TRBV4-1; cdr3_aa: CASSQERPSGDNEQFF; cdr3_nt: TGCGCCAGCAGCCAAGAGCGGCCTAGCGGGGACAATGAGCAGTTCTTC
clone_size: NA; cdr3_length: 14; j_call: TRBJ2-5; d_call: NA; v_call: TRBV6-1; cdr3_aa: CASSKELGQETQYF; cdr3_nt: TGTGCCAGCAGTAAGGAACTAGGCCAAGAGACCCAGTACTTC
clone_size: NA; cdr3_length: 14; j_call: TRBJ2-5; d_call: TRBD2; v_call: TRBV19; cdr3_aa: CASRGLAGSETQYF; cdr3_nt: TGTGCCAGTAGGGGACTAGCGGGTTCGGAGACCCAGTACTTC
clone_size: NA; cdr3_length: 13; j_call: TRBJ2-2; d_call: NA; v_call: TRBV19; cdr3_aa: CASSINSLGELFF; cdr3_nt: TGTGCCAGTAGTATCAATTCTCTGGGGGAGCTGTTTTTT
clone_size: NA; cdr3_length: 14; j_call: TRBJ2-5; d_call: TRBD2; v_call: TRBV6-5; cdr3_aa: CASNRAGAQETQYF; cdr3_nt: TGTGCCAGCAATAGAGCGGGGGCTCAAGAGACCCAGTACTTC
clone_size: NA; cdr3_length: 15; j_call: TRBJ2-3; d_call: TRBD2; v_call: TRBV10-1; cdr3_aa: CASSEAGGWADTQYF; cdr3_nt: TGCGCCAGCAGTGAGGCGGGAGGCTGGGCAGATACGCAGTATTTT
clone_size: large; cdr3_length: 13; j_call: TRBJ1-2; d_call: NA; v_call: TRBV2; cdr3_aa: CASSEGNNYGYTF; cdr3_nt: TGTGCCAGCAGTGAGGGCAATAACTATGGCTACACCTTC
clone_size: few; cdr3_length: 14; j_call: TRBJ1-2; d_call: NA; v_call: TRBV5-1; cdr3_aa: CASSLQEASYGYTF; cdr3_nt: TGCGCCAGCAGCTTACAGGAGGCCTCTTATGGCTACACCTTC
clone_size: few; cdr3_length: 16; j_call: TRBJ1-6; d_call: NA; v_call: TRBV5-1; cdr3_aa: CASSTGESSYNSPLHF; cdr3_nt: TGCGCCAGCAGCACAGGAGAGAGCTCCTATAATTCACCCCTCCACTTT
clone_size: NA; cdr3_length: 14; j_call: TRBJ2-7; d_call: NA; v_call: TRBV2; cdr3_aa: CASIRGGSNYEQYF; cdr3_nt: TGTGCCAGCATCCGAGGCGGCTCAAACTACGAGCAGTACTTC
clone_size: NA; cdr3_length: 14; j_call: TRBJ2-3; d_call: NA; v_call: TRBV4-1; cdr3_aa: CASSQDRSSDTQYF; cdr3_nt: TGCGCCAGCAGCCAAGACCGCTCGTCAGATACGCAGTATTTT
clone_size: NA; cdr3_length: 15; j_call: TRBJ1-1; d_call: TRBD1; v_call: TRBV7-2; cdr3_aa: CASSYQGAGNTEAFF; cdr3_nt: TGTGCCAGCAGCTACCAGGGGGCAGGGAACACTGAAGCTTTCTTT
clone_size: NA; cdr3_length: 16; j_call: TRBJ2-7; d_call: TRBD1; v_call: TRBV7-9; cdr3_aa: CASSFGGTGVSYEQYF; cdr3_nt: TGTGCCAGCAGCTTCGGGGGGACAGGGGTATCCTACGAGCAGTACTTC
clone_size: NA; cdr3_length: 15; j_call: TRBJ2-7; d_call: NA; v_call: TRBV11-1; cdr3_aa: CASSFFGGASDEQYF; cdr3_nt: TGTGCCAGCAGCTTCTTTGGGGGGGCTTCAGACGAGCAGTACTTC
clone_size: medium-sized; cdr3_length: 14; j_call: TRBJ2-7; d_call: TRBD1; v_call: TRBV13; cdr3_aa: CASSLLGQAYEQYF; cdr3_nt: TGTGCCAGCAGCTTACTCGGACAGGCCTACGAGCAGTACTTC